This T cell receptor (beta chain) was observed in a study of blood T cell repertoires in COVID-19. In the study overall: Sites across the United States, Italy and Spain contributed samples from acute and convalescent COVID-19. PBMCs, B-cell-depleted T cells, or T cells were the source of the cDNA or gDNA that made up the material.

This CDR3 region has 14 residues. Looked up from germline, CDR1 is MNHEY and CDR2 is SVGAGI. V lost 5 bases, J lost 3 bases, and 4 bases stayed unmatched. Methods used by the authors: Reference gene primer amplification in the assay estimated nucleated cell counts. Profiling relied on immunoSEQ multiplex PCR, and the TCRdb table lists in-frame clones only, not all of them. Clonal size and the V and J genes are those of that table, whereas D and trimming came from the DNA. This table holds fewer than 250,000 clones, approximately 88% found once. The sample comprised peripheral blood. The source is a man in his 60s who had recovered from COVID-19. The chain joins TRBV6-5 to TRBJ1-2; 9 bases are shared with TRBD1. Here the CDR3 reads CASSRRTGDYGYTF. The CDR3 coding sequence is TGTGCCAGCAGTCGACGGACAGGGGACTATGGCTACACCTTC.